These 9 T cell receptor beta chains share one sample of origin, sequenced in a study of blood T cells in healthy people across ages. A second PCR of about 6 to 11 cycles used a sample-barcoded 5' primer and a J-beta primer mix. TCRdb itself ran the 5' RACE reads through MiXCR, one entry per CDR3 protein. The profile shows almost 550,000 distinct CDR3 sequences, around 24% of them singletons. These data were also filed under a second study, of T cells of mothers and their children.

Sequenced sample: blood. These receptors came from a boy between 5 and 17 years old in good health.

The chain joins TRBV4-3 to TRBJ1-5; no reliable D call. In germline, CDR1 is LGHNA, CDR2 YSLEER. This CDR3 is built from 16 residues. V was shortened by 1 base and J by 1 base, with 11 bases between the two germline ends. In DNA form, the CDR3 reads TGCGCCAGCAGCCAAGGGGTCGGGGAGAGCAATCAGCCCCAGCATTTT. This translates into CASSQGVGESNQPQHF.

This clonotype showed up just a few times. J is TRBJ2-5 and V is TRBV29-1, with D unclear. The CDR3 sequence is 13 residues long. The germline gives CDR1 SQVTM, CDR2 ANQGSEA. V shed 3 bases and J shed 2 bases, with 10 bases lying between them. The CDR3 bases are TGCAGCGTTGAGTTGGAGAATCAAGAGACCCAGTACTTC. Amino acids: CSVELENQETQYF.

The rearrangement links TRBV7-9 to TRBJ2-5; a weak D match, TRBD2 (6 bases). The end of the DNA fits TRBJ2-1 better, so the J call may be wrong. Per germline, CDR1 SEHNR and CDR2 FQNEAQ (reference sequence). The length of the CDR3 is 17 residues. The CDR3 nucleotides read TGTGCCAGCACCCGAGTAGTAGGAGGGCCGGTAATCAATGAGCAGTTCTTC. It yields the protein CASTRVVGGPVINEQFF.

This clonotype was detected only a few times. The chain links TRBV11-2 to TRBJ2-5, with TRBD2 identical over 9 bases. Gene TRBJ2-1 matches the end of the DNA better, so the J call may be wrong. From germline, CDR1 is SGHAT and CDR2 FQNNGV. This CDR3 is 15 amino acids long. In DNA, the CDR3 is TGTGCCAGCAGCTTTAGCGGGAGCTGGCACAATGAGCAGTTCTTC. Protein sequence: CASSFSGSWHNEQFF.

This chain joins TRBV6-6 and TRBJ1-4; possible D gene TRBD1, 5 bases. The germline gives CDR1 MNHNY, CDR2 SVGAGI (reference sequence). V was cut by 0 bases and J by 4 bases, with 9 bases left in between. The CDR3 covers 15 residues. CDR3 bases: TGTGCCAGCAGTTACTCTCGGGGGAGTAATGAAAAACTGTTTTTT. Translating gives CASSYSRGSNEKLFF.

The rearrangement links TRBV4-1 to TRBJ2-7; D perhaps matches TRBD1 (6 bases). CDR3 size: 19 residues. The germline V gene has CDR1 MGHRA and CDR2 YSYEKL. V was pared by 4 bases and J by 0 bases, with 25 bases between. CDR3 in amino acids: CASSRFPGHKQGPSYEQYF. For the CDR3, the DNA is TGCGCCAGCAGCCGTTTCCCGGGACACAAACAAGGGCCCTCCTACGAGCAGTACTTC.

CDR3 protein: CATSGGTGGGNTEAFF. Here the CDR3 DNA reads TGTGCCACCAGTGGTGGGACAGGGGGCGGGAACACTGAAGCTTTCTTT. The V call is TRBV24-1, the J call TRBJ1-1, with TRBD1 identical over 12 bases. This CDR3 is 16 amino acids long. J gave up 1 base and V 5 bases, and 4 bases lay outside the gene matches. Germline V gives CDR1 KGHDR, CDR2 SFDVKD.

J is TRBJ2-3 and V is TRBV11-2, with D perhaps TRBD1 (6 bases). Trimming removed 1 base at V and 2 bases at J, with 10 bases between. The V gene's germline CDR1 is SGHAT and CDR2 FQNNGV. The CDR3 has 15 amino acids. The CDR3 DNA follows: TGTGCCAGCAGCTTAGCAGGGGCCCTCACAGATACGCAGTATTTT. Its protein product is CASSLAGALTDTQYF.

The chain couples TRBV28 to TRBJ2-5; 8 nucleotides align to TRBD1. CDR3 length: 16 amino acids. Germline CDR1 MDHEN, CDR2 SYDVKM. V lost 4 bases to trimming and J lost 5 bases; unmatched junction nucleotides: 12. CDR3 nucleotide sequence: TGTGCCAGCAGTTCCCGGACAGGGAGCGTTTTCGAGACCCAGTACTTC. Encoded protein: CASSSRTGSVFETQYF. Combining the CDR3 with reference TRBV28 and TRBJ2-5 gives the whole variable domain DVKVTQSSRYLVKRTGEKVFLECVQDMDHENMFWYRQDPGLGLRLIYFSYDVKMKEKGDIPEGYSVSREKKERFSLILESASTNQTSMYLCASSSRTGSVFETQYFGPGTRLLVL.